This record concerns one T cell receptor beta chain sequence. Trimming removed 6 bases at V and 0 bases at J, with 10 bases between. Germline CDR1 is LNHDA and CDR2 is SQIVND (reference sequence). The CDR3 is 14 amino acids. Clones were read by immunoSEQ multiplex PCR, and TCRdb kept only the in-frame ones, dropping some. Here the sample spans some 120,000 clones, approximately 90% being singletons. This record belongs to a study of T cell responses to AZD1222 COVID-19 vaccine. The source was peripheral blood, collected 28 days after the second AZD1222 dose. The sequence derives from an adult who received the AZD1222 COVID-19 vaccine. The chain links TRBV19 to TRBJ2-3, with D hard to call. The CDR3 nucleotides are TGTGCCAGTAGCCCGGTAGCTAGCACAGATACGCAGTATTTT. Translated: CASSPVASTDTQYF.